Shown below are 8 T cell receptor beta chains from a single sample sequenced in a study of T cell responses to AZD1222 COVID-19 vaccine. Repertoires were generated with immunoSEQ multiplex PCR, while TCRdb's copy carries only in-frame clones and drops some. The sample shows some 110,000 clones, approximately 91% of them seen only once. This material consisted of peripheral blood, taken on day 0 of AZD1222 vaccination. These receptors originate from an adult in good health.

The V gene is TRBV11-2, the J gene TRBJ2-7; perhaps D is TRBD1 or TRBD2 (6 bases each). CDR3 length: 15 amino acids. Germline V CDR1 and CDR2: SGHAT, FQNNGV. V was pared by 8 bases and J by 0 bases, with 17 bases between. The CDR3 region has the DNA TGTGCCAGCCAGACGGGGGCAGGGGTCTCCTACGAGCAGTACTTC. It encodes CASQTGAGVSYEQYF.

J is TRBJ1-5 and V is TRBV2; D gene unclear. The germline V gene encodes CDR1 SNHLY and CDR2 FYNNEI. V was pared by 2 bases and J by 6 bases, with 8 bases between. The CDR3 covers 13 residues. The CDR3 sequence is CASSEQVVQPQHF. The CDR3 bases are TGTGCCAGCAGTGAACAGGTCGTTCAGCCCCAGCATTTT. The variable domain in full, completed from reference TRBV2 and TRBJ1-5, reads EPEVTQTPSHQVTQMGQEVILRCVPISNHLYFYWYRQILGQKVEFLVSFYNNEISEKSEIFDDQFSVERPDGSNFTLKIRSTKLEDSAMYFCASSEQVVQPQHFGDGTRLSIL.

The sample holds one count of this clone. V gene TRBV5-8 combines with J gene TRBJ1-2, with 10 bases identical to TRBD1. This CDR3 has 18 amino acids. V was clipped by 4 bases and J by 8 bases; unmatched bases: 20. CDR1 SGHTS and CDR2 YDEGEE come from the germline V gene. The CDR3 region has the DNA TGTGCCAGCAGCCCGGGACAGGGGTCATATGAGACTCTACAGGGCTACACCTTC. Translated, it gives CASSPGQGSYETLQGYTF.

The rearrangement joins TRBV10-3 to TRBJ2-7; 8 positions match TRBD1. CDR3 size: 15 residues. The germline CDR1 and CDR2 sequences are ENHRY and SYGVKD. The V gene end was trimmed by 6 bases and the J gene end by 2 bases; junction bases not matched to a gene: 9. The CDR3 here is CAISQTGTGAYEQYF. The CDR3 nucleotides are TGTGCCATCAGCCAAACCGGGACAGGAGCCTACGAGCAGTACTTC.

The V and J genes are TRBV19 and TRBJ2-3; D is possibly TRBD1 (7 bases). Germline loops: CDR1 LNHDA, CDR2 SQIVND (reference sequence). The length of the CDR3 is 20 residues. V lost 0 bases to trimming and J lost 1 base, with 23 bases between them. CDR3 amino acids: CASSIDLGGGDSYRTDTQYF. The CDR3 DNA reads TGTGCCAGTAGTATAGATCTAGGAGGAGGGGACAGCTATCGCACAGATACGCAGTATTTT.

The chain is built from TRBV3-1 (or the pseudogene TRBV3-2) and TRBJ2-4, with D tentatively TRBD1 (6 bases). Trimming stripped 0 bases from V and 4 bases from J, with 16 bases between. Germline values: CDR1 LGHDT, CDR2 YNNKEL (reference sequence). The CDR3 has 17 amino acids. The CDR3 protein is CASSQEGASRSKNIQYF. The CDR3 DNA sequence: TGTGCCAGCAGCCAAGAGGGGGCTAGTCGATCTAAAAACATTCAGTACTTC.

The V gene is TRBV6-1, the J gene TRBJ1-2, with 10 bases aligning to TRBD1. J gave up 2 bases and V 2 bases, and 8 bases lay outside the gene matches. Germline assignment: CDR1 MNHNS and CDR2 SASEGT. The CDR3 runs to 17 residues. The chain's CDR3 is CASSELLPGQGNYGYTF. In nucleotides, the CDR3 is TGTGCCAGCAGTGAATTACTCCCGGGACAGGGGAACTATGGCTACACCTTC.

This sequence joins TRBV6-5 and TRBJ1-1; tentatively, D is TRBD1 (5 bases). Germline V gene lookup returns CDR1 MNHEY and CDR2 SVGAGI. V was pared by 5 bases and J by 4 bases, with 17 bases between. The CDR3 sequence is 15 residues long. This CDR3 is CASSQRVGGGTEAFF. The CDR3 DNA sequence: TGTGCCAGCAGTCAGCGAGTGGGGGGGGGCACTGAAGCTTTCTTT.